This T cell receptor (beta chain) was recorded in a study of T-cell memory formation after mild COVID-19. About the study: Across donors, TCR clusters were largely donor specific.

Study results and caveats: Among CD4+ contracting clones, most were CM and EM, and CD8+ ones EMRA. SARS-CoV-2 specificity of second-wave clones peaking day 37 was unconfirmed.

Concerning this clonotype: The antigen remains undetermined.

Constant-segment primers were used for 5'RACE, and the resulting TCR alpha and TCR beta cDNA libraries carried sample barcodes and UMIs. MiXCR, run by TCRdb on the 5' RACE reads, gives a single entry per CDR3 protein. The sample includes about 410,000 distinct CDR3 sequences, under 25% seen only once; the top ten take about an eighth. This CDR3 comprises 17 residues. The junction had 10 bases not matched to a gene; V was cut back by 7 bases and J by 3 bases. Germline CDR1 and CDR2: KGHDR and SFDVKD. The source material was PBMCs or a T cell subset sorted from them (not recorded which). The chain employs TRBV24-1 and TRBJ2-7; 14 nucleotides line up with TRBD2. This clonotype originated in an adult woman who had mild COVID-19 (a few samples of this study predate the infection). Cell type and time point are not known. CDR3 DNA: TGTGCCACCAGCTCTACGGGGACTAGCGGGAGACTCTACGAGCAGTACTTC. Residues: CATSSTGTSGRLYEQYF.